This TCR beta chain was observed in a study of cytomegalovirus exposure and HLA in healthy donors. Study-level findings and limits: Follow-up analysis found HLA locus-dependent TCR association rates, highest for DRB1 and lowest for HLA-C.

Worth noting for this clone: Its target is unknown.

This CDR3 contains 13 residues. V was pared by 0 bases and J by 6 bases, with 7 bases between. The V gene's germline CDR1 is SGHDT and CDR2 YYEEEE. Primers included in the PCR were 60 Vbeta and 13 Jbeta primers. In the authors' workflow: An analysis that came later counted roughly 87 million unique TCR beta chains, around 12 million shared. Method: immunoSEQ multiplex PCR; TCRdb's copy keeps in-frame clones and lacks some. The V and J calls and clone size are taken from that table; D and trimming were inferred from the DNA. The data contain just over 150,000 clones, almost 80% of them singletons. The TCR sequence derives from a woman aged 50 to 60 in good health and CMV-seropositive. Sequencing used PBMCs. The chain uses TRBV5-6 and TRBJ2-1, with D uncertain. The CDR3 region is CASSLAGSNEQFF. In nucleotides, the CDR3 is TGTGCCAGCAGCTTGGCAGGCAGCAATGAGCAGTTCTTC. Full variable domain (remainder filled in from reference TRBV5-6 and TRBJ2-1): DAGVTQSPTHLIKTRGQQVTLRCSPKSGHDTVSWYQQALGQGPQFIFQYYEEEERQRGNFPDRFSGHQFPNYSSELNVNALLLGDSALYLCASSLAGSNEQFFGPGTRLTVL.